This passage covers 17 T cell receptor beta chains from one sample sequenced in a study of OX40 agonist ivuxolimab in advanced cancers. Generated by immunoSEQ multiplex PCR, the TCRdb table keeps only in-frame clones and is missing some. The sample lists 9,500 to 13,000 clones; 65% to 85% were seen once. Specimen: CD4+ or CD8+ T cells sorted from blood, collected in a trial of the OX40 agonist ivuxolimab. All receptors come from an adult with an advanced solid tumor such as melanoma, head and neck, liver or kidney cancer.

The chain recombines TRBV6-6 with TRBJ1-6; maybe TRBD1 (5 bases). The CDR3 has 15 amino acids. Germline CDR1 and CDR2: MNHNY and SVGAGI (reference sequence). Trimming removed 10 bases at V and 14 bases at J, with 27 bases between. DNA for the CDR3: TGTGCCACCTTCGGACAAAACAATCCTGGTTTCACCCTCCACTTT. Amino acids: CATFGQNNPGFTLHF.

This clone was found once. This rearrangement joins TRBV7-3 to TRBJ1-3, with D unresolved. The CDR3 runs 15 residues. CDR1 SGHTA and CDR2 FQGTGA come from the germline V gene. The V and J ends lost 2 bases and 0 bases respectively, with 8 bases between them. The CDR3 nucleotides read TGTGCCAGCAGCTTATGGGCAGTCTCTGGAAACACCATATATTTT. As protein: CASSLWAVSGNTIYF.

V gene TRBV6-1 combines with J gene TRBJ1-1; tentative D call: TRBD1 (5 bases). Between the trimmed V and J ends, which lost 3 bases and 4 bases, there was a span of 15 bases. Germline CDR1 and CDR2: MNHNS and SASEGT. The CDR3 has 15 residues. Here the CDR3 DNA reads TGTGCCAGCAGTGATACTGGGGGGGTCCCCACTGAAGCTTTCTTT. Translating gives CASSDTGGVPTEAFF.

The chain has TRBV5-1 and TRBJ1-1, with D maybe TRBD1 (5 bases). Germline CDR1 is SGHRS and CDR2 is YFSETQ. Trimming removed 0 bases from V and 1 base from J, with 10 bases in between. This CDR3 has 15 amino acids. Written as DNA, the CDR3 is TGCGCCAGCAGCTTGGCCCAGGGAGGGAACACTGAAGCTTTCTTT. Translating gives CASSLAQGGNTEAFF.

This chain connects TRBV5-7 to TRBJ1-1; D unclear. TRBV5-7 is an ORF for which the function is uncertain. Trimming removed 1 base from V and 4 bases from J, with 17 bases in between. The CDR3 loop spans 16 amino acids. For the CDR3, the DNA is TGTGCCAGCAGCTTGCCCCAGTGGCGGCAGAGCACTGAAGCTTTCTTT. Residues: CASSLPQWRQSTEAFF.

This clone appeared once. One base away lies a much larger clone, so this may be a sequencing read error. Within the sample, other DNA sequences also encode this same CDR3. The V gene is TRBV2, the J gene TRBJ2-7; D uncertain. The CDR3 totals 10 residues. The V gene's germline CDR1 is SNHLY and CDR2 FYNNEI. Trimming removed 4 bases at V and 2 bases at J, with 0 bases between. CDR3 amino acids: CASSAYEQYF. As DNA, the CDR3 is TGTGCCAGCAGTGCCTACGAGCAGTACTTC.

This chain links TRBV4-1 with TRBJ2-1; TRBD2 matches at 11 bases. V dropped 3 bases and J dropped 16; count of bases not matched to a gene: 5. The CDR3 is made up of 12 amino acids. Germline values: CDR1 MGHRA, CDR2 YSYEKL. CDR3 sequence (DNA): TGCGCCAGCAGCCACGGGACTAGCGGCCCATTCTTC. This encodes CASSHGTSGPFF.

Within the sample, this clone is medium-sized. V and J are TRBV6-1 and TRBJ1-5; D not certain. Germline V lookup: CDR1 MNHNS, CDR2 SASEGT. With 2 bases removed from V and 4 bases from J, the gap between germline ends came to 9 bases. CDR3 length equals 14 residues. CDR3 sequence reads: CASSERADNQPQHF. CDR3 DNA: TGTGCCAGCAGTGAACGGGCAGATAATCAGCCCCAGCATTTT.

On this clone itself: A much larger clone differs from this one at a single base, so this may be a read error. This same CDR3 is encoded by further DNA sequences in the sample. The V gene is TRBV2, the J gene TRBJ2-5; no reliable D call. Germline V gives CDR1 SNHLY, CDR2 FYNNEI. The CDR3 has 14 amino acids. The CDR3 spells CASSEGTEQETQYF. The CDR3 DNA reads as TGCGCCAGCAGTGAAGGCACAGAGCAAGAGACCCAGTACTTC. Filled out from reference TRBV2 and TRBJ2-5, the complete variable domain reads EPEVTQTPSHQVTQMGQEVILRCVPISNHLYFYWYRQILGQKVEFLVSFYNNEISEKSEIFDDQFSVERPDGSNFTLKIRSTKLEDSAMYFCASSEGTEQETQYFGPGTRLLVL.

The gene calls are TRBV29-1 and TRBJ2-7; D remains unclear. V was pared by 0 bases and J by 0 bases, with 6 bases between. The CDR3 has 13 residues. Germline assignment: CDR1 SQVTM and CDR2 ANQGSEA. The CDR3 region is CSVEDRSSYEQYF. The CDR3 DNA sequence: TGCAGCGTTGAAGACAGGAGCTCCTACGAGCAGTACTTC.

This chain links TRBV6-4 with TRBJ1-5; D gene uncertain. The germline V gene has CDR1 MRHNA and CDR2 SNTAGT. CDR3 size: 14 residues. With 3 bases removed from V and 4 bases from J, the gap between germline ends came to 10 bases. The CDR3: CASSERADNQPQHF. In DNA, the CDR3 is TGTGCCAGCAGTGAACGGGCAGATAATCAGCCCCAGCATTTT.

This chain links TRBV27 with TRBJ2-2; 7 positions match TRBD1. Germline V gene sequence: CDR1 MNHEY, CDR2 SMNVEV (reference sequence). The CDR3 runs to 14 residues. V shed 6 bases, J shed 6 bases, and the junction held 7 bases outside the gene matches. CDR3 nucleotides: TGTGCCAGCAGACTAACAGGGGATCCCGGGGAGCTGTTTTTT. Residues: CASRLTGDPGELFF.

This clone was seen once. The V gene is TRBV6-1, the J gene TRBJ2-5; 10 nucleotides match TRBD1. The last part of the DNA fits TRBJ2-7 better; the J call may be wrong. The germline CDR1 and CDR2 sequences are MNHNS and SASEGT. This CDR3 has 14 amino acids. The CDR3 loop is CASTTGTGAYEQYF. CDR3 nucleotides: TGTGCCAGCACAACCGGGACAGGGGCCTACGAGCAGTACTTC.

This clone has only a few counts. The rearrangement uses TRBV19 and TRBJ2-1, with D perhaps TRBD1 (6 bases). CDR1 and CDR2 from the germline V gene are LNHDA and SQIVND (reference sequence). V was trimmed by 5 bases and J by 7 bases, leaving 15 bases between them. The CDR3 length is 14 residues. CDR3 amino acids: CASSFGQRGNEQFF. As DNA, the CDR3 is TGTGCCAGTAGTTTTGGACAGCGCGGGAATGAGCAGTTCTTC. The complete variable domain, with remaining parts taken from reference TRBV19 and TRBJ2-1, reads DGGITQSPKYLFRKEGQNVTLSCEQNLNHDAMYWYRQDPGQGLRLIYYSQIVNDFQKGDIAEGYSVSREKKESFPLTVTSAQKNPTAFYLCASSFGQRGNEQFFGPGTRLTVL.

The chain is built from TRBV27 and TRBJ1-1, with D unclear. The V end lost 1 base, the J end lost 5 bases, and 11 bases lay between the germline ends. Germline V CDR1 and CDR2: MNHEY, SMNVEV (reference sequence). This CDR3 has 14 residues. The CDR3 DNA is TGTGCCAGCAGTTTATTGAGTCCTGGGACTGAAGCTTTCTTT. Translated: CASSLLSPGTEAFF.

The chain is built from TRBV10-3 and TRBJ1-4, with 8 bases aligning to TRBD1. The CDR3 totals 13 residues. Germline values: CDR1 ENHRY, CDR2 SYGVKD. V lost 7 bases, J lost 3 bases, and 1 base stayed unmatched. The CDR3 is CAITDRANEKLFF. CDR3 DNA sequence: TGTGCCATCACGGACAGGGCTAATGAAAAACTGTTTTTT.

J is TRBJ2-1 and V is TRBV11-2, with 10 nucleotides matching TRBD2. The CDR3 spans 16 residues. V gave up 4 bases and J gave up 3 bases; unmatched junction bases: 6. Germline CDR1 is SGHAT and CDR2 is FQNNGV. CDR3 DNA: TGTGCCAGCAGCTCACCCCGACTAGCGGGCTACAATGAGCAGTTCTTC. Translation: CASSSPRLAGYNEQFF.